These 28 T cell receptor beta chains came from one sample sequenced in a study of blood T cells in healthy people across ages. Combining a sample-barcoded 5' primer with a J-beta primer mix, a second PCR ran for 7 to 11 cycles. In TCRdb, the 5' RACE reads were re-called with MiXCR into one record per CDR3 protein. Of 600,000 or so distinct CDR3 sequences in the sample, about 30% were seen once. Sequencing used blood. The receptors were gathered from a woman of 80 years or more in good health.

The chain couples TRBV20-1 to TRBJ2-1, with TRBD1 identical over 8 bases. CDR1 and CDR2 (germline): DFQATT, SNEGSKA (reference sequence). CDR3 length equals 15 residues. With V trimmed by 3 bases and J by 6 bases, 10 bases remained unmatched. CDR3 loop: CSARSWTGNFNEQFF. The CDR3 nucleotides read TGCAGTGCTAGGAGCTGGACAGGGAATTTCAATGAGCAGTTCTTC.

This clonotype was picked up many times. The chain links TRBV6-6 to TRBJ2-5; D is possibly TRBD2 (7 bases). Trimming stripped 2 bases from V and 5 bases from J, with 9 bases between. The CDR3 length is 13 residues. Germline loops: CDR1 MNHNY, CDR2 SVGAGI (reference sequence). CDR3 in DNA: TGTGCCAGCAGTTACGGGGGGGGCGAGACCCAGTACTTC. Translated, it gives CASSYGGGETQYF.

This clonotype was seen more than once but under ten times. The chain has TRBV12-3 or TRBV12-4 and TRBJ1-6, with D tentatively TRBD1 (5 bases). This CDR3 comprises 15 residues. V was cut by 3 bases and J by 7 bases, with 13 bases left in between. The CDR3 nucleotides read TGTGCCAGCAGTTTGGGGGGGTTGGGGAATTCACCCCTCCACTTT. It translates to CASSLGGLGNSPLHF.

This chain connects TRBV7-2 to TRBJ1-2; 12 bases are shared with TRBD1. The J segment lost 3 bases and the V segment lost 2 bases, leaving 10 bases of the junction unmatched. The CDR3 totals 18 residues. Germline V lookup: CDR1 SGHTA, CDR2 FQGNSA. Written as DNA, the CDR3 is TGTGCCAGCAGCTTAACGGGGACAGGGGGCGCTGGGCACTATGGCTACACCTTC. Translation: CASSLTGTGGAGHYGYTF. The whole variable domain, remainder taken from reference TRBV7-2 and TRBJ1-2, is GAGVSQSPSNKVTEKGKDVELRCDPISGHTALYWYRQSLGQGLEFLIYFQGNSAPDKSGLPSDRFSAERTGGSVSTLTIQRTQQEDSAVYLCASSLTGTGGAGHYGYTFGSGTRLTVV.

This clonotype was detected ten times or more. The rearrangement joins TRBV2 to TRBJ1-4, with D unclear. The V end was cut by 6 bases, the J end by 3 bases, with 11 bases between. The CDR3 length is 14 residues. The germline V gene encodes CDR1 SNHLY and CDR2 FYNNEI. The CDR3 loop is CASRRAASNEKLFF. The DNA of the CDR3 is TGTGCCAGCAGAAGAGCGGCCTCTAATGAAAAACTGTTTTTT.

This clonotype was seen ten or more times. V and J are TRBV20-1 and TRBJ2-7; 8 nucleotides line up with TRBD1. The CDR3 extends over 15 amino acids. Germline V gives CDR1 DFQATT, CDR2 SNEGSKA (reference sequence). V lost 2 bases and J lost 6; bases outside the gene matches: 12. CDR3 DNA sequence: TGCAGTGCTAGACCCCTCAGGGGGCAGGGGGGCGAGCAGTACTTC. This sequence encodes CSARPLRGQGGEQYF.

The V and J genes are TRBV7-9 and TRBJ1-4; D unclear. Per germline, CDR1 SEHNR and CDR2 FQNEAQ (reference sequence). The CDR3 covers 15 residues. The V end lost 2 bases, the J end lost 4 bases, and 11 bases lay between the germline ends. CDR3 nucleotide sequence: TGTGCCAGCAGCTTACCGGGCCTAAATAATGAAAAACTGTTTTTT. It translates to CASSLPGLNNEKLFF.

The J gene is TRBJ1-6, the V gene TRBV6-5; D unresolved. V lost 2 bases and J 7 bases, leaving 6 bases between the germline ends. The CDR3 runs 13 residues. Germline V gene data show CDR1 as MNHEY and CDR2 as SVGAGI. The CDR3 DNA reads TGTGCCAGCAGTTACGGTAGAAATTCACCCCTCCACTTT. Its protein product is CASSYGRNSPLHF.

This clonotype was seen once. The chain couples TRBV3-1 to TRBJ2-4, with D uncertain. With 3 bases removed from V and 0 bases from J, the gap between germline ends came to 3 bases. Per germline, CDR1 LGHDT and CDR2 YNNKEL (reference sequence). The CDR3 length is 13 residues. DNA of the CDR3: TGTGCCAGCAGCCATCTAGCCAAAAACATTCAGTACTTC. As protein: CASSHLAKNIQYF.

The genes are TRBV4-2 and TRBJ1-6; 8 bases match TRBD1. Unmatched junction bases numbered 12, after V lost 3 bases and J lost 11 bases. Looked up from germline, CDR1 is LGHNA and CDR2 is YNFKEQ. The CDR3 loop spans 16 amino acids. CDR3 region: CASSHFRGLSEPPLHF. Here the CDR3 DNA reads TGTGCCAGCAGCCACTTCAGGGGGCTCTCGGAACCACCCCTCCACTTT.

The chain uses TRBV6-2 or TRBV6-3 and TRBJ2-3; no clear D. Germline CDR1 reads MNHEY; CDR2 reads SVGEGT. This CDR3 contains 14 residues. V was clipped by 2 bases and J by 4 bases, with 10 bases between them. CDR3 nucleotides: TGTGCCAGCAGTTACATGACGGTTGCAGATACGCAGTATTTT. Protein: CASSYMTVADTQYF.

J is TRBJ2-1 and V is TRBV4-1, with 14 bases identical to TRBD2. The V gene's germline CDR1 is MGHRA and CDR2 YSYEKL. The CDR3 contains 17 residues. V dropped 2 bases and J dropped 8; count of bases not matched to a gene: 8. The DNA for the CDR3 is TGCGCCAGCAGCCAACCTTCGACTAGCGGGAGGGCCGATGAGCAGTTCTTC. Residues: CASSQPSTSGRADEQFF.

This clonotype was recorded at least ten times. The CDR3 DNA sequence: TGTGCCAGCACGGGTATCGGGAATTACAATGAGCAGTTCTTC. Protein product: CASTGIGNYNEQFF. J is TRBJ2-1 and V is TRBV12-3 or TRBV12-4, with a possible D match to TRBD2 (5 bases). The CDR3 sequence is 14 residues long. Trimming removed 7 bases from V and 4 bases from J, with 14 bases in between.

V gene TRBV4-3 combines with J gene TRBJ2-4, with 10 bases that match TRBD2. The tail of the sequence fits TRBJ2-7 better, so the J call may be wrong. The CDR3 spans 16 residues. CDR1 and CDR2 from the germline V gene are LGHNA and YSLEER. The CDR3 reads CASSQDSSGGAYEQYF. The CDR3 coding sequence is TGCGCCAGCAGCCAAGATTCGAGCGGGGGGGCCTACGAGCAGTACTTC.

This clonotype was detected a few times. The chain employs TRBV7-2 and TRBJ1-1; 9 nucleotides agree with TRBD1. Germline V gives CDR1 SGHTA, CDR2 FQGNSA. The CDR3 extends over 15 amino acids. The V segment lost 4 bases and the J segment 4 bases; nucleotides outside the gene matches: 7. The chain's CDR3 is CASSSPTGGFTEAFF. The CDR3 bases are TGTGCCAGCAGCTCACCTACAGGGGGCTTCACTGAAGCTTTCTTT.

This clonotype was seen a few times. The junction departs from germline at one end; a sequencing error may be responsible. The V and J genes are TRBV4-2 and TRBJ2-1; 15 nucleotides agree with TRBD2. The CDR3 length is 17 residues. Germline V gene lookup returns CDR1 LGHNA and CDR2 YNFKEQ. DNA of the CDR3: TGTGTCAGCAGCCCACCCACCGGACTAGCGGGGGGGCCGGAGCAGTTCTTC. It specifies CVSSPPTGLAGGPEQFF.

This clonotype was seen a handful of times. This chain's CDR3 is CASSASGDEKLFF. The DNA of the CDR3 is TGTGCCAGCTCAGCTTCGGGAGATGAAAAACTGTTTTTT. The rearrangement links TRBV18 to TRBJ1-4, with D uncertain. Trimming shortened V by 5 bases and J by 6 bases, and 10 bases separated the two germline ends. This CDR3 has 13 amino acids. CDR1 KGHSH and CDR2 LQKENI come from the germline V gene.

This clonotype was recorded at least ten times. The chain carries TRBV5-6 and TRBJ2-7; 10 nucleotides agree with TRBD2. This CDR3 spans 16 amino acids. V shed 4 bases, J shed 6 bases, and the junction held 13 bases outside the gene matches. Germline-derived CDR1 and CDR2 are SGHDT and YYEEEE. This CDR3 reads CASSLGWERGGREQYF. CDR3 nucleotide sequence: TGTGCCAGCAGCCTCGGTTGGGAGCGGGGGGGCCGCGAGCAGTACTTC.

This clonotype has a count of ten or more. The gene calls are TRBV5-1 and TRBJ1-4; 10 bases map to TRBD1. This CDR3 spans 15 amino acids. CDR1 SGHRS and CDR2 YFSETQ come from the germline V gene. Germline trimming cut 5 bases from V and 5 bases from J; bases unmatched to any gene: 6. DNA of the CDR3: TGCGCCAGCAGGGCCCTGGGACAGGGGAATGAAAAACTGTTTTTT. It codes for CASRALGQGNEKLFF.

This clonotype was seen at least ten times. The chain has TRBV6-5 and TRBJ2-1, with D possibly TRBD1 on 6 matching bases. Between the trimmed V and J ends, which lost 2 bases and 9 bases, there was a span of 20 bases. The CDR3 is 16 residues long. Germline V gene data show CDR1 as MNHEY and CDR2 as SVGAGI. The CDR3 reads CASSYEADSLYAEQFF. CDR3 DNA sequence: TGTGCCAGCAGTTACGAAGCGGACAGTCTCTACGCTGAGCAGTTCTTC.

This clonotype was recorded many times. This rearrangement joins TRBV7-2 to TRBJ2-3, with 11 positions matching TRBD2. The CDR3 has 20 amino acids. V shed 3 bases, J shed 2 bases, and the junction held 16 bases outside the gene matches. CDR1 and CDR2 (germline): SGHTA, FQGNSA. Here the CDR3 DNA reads TGTGCCAGCAGCTTCCCTGATCTAGCGGGGGGTCCGGGCTCCACAGATACGCAGTATTTT. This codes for CASSFPDLAGGPGSTDTQYF. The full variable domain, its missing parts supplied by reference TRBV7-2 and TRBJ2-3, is GAGVSQSPSNKVTEKGKDVELRCDPISGHTALYWYRQSLGQGLEFLIYFQGNSAPDKSGLPSDRFSAERTGGSVSTLTIQRTQQEDSAVYLCASSFPDLAGGPGSTDTQYFGPGTRLTVL.

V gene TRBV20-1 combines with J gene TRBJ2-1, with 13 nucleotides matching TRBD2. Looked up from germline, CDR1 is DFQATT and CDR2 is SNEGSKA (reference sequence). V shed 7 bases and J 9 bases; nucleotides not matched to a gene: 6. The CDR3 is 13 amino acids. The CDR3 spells CSVGLAGVSEQFF. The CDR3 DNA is TGCAGTGTAGGACTAGCGGGAGTGAGTGAGCAGTTCTTC.

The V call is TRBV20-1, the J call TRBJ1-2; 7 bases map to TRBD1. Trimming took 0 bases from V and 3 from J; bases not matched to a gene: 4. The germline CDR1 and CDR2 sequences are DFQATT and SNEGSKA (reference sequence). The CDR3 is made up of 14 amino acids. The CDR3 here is CSARDPDRDYGYTF. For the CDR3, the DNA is TGCAGTGCTAGAGACCCAGACAGGGACTATGGCTACACCTTC.

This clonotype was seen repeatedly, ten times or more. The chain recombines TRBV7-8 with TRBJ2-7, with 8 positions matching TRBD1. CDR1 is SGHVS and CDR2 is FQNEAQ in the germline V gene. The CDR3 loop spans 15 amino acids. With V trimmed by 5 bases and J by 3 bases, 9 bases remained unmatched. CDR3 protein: CASSDPGQVNYEQYF. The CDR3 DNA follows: TGTGCCAGCAGCGATCCGGGACAGGTCAACTACGAGCAGTACTTC.

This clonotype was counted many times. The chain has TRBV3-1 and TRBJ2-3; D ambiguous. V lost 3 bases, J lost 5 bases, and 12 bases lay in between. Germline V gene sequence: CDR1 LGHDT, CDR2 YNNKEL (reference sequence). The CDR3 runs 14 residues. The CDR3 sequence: CASSQGRVVDTQYF. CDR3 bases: TGTGCCAGCAGCCAGGGCCGTGTTGTAGATACGCAGTATTTT.

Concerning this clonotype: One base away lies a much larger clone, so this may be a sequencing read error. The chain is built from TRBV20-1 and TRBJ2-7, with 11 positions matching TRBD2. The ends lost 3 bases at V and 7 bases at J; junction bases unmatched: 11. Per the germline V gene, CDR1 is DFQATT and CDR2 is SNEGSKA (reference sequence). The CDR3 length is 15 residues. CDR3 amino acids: CSASRLAGGRGEQYF. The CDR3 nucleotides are TGCAGTGCTAGTAGGCTAGCGGGGGGTCGGGGTGAGCAGTACTTC.

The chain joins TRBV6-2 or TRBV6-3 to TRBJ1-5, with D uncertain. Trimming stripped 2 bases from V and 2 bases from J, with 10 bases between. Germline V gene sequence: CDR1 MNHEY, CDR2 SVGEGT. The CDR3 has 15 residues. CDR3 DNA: TGTGCCAGCAGTTACATCGATCAGGGCAATCAGCCCCAGCATTTT. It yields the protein CASSYIDQGNQPQHF.

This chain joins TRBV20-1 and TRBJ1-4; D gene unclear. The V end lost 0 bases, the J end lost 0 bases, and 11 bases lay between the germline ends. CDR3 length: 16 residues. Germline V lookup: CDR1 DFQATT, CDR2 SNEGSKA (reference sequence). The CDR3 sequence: CSAREDWLATNEKLFF. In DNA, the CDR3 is TGCAGTGCTAGAGAGGACTGGCTTGCAACTAATGAAAAACTGTTTTTT.